This TCR beta chain came from a study of a mutant IDH1 vaccine in newly diagnosed glioma. At the level of the study: There were eight vaccinations for patients, given in weeks 1, 3, 5, 7, 11, 15, 19 and 23. Most patients had radiochemotherapy with temozolomide before enrollment; others had one alone. Following radiotherapy alone, or alongside temozolomide cycles, vaccination was started after an interval of 4-6 weeks.

Noted time point: week 5, during vaccination. All doses held 300 ug of mutant IDH1 20-mer peptide, with topical imiquimod. The V and J ends lost 4 bases and 0 bases respectively, with 11 bases between them. The CDR3 extends over 14 amino acids. Looked up from germline, CDR1 is SGHRS and CDR2 is YFSETQ. Study-wide results and caveats: Patients showed vaccine-induced immune responses at a rate of around 94%.

On this clone: Its antigen is not known.

Sequencing used immunoSEQ multiplex PCR; TCRdb keeps in-frame clones, though not all of them. Of more than 25,000 clones in the sample, about 90% were seen once. This specimen consisted of PBMCs, obtained from a glioma patient whose treatment included an IDH1 peptide vaccine. The source of this sequence is a man aged 18 to 35 with glioma. This chain uses TRBV5-1 with TRBJ2-7; possibly TRBD1 for D (5 bases). The CDR3 bases are TGCGCCAGCAGCCCAGGACATAGCTCCTACGAGCAGTACTTC. Residues: CASSPGHSSYEQYF.